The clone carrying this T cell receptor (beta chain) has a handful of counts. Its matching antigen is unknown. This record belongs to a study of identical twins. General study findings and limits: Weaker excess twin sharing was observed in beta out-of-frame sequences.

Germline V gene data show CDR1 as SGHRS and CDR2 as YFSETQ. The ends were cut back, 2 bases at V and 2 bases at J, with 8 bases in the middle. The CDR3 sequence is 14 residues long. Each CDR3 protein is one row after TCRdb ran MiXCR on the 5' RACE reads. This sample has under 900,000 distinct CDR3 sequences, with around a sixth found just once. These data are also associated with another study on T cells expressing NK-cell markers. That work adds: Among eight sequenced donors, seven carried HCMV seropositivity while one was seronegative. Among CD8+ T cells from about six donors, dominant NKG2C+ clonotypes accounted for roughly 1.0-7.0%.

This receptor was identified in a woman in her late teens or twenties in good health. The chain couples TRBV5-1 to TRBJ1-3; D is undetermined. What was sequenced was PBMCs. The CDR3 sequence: CASSFSGPGNTIYF. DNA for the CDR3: TGCGCCAGCAGCTTTTCCGGACCTGGAAACACCATATATTTT. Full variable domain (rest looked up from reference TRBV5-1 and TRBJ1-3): KAGVTQTPRYLIKTRGQQVTLSCSPISGHRSVSWYQQTPGQGLQFLFEYFSETQRNKGNFPGRFSGRQFSNSRSEMNVSTLELGDSALYLCASSFSGPGNTIYFGEGSWLTVV.